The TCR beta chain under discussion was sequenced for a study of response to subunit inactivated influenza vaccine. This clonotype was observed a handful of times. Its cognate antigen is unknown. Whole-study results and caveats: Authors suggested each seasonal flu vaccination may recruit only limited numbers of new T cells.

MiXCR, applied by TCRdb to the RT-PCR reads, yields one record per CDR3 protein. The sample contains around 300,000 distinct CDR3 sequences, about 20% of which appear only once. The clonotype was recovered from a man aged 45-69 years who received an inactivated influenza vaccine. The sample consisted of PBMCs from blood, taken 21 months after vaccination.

Here the CDR3 DNA reads TGCGCCAGCAGCTTGAGTCTCGGCACCGGGGAGCTGTTTTTT. It yields the protein CASSLSLGTGELFF. This chain links TRBV5-1 with TRBJ2-2; unclear D gene. Trimming cost V 1 base and J 4 bases, with 8 bases left between them. This CDR3 is 14 amino acids long. CDR1 SGHRS and CDR2 YFSETQ come from the germline V gene.